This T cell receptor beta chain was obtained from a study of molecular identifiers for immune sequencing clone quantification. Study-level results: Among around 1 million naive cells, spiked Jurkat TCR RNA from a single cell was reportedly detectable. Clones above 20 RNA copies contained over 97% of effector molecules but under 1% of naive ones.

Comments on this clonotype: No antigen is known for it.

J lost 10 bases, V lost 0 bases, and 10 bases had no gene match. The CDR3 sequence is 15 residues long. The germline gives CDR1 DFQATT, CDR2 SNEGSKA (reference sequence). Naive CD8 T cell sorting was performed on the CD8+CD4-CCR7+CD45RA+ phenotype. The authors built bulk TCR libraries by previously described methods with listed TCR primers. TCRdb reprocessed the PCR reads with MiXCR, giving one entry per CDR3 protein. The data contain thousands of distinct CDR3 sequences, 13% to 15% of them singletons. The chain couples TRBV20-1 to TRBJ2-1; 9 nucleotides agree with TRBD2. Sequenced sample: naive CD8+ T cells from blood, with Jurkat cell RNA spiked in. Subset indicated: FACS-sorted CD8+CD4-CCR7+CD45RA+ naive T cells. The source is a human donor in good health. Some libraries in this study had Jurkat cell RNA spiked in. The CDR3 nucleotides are TGCAGTGCTAGAGATTCCCTAGCGGGGTTAAACGAGCAGTTCTTC. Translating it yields CSARDSLAGLNEQFF.